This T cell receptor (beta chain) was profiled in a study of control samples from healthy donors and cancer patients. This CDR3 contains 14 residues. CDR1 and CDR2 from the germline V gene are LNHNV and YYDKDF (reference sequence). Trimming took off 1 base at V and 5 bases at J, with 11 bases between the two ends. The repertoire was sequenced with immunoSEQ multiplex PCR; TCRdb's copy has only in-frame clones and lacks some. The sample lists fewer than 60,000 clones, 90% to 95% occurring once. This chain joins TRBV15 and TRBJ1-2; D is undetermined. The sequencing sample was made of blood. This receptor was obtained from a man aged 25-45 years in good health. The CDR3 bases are TGTGCCACCAGCAGAGCGAGCTCGATATATGGCTACACCTTC. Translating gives CATSRASSIYGYTF.